A single sample is the source of the 32 T cell receptor delta chains below, sequenced in a study of Vδ1+ human thymocytes. Their antigens remain unidentified. RNA was extracted from the cells and then reverse transcribed. The CDR3 regions were amplified by multiplex PCR from V-gene primers to a constant-region primer. TCRdb redid clone calling on the multiplex PCR reads using CATT. The sample records fewer than 90,000 delta-chain clones, 30% to 45% being singletons. Study conclusions and caveats: Thymic TRG and TRD repertoires appeared highly polyclonal, with Gaussian CDR3 length distributions.

Sequencing input: Vdelta1+ gamma-delta thymocytes from the thymus. Subset reported: FACS-sorted CD3+ TCRalphabeta- TCRVdelta1+ TCRVdelta2- thymocytes. These receptors all stem from a boy younger than two who had congenital heart surgery.

This clone was counted between two and nine times. The gene calls are TRDV1 and TRDJ1, with D perhaps matching TRDD1 or TRDD3 (6 bases each). From germline, CDR1 is TSWWSYY and CDR2 QGS. V was clipped by 9 bases and J by 5 bases, with 31 bases between them. CDR3 length equals 18 residues. CDR3 amino acids: CALIKNSLTGSRGDKLIF. In DNA, the CDR3 is TGTGCTCTGATCAAAAATAGCCTCACTGGGTCCCGGGGAGATAAACTCATCTTT.

The chain links TRDV1 to TRDJ1; D possibly uses TRDD2 or TRDD3 (8 bases each). The CDR3 has 20 amino acids. Germline CDR1 and CDR2: TSWWSYY and QGS. The V end lost 2 bases, the J end lost 0 bases, and 25 bases lay between the germline ends. The CDR3 is CALGESFLTVLGVNTDKLIF. CDR3 coding DNA: TGTGCTCTTGGGGAATCCTTCCTAACAGTACTGGGGGTTAACACCGATAAACTCATCTTT.

The chain uses TRDV2 and TRDJ1; 9 bases are a match to TRDD3. Germline-derived CDR1 and CDR2 are GEAIGNYY and EKD. The CDR3 extends over 19 amino acids. V dropped 0 bases and J dropped 1; count of bases not matched to a gene: 14. CDR3 residues: CACDTGPRGYALGTDKLIF. CDR3 in DNA: TGTGCCTGTGACACCGGACCGCGGGGATACGCATTGGGCACCGATAAACTCATCTTT.

The rearrangement links TRDV1 to TRDJ1, with a tentative D call TRDD2 (6 bases). CDR3 length: 25 residues. The germline V gene has CDR1 TSWWSYY and CDR2 QGS. Trimming stripped 0 bases from V and 1 base from J, with 39 bases between. The CDR3 sequence: CALGELRDGLPSRPYLGECTDKLIF. The CDR3 coding sequence is TGTGCTCTTGGGGAACTCCGTGATGGACTCCCTTCCCGACCGTACTTGGGTGAATGCACCGATAAACTCATCTTT.

This clone turned up a few times. This chain connects TRDV1 to TRDJ1; the D gene is possibly TRDD3 (6 bases). The CDR3 has 22 residues. V shed 0 bases and J shed 1 base, with 30 bases lying between them. Looked up from germline, CDR1 is TSWWSYY and CDR2 is QGS. The CDR3 spells CALGELTPSVWGRLKLTDKLIF. DNA of the CDR3: TGTGCTCTTGGGGAACTAACTCCATCCGTCTGGGGCCGTCTCAAGCTCACCGATAAACTCATCTTT.

The V gene is TRDV1, the J gene TRDJ1; 12 bases are a match to TRDD3. CDR1 is TSWWSYY, CDR2 QGS, per germline. The CDR3 contains 18 residues. Trimming removed 0 bases from V and 3 bases from J; junction bases left unmatched: 8. The CDR3 bases are TGTGCTCTTGGGGAACTCCCCCGGTACTGGGGGATACCCGATAAACTCATCTTT. Translated, it gives CALGELPRYWGIPDKLIF.

The V call is TRDV1, the J call TRDJ1; weak D call: TRDD2 (6 bases). CDR1 and CDR2 from the germline V gene are TSWWSYY and QGS. This CDR3 contains 16 residues. With 5 bases removed from V and 0 bases from J, the gap between germline ends came to 16 bases. CDR3 sequence: CALGILRYWYTDKLIF. The CDR3 coding sequence is TGTGCTCTTGGGATCCTACGCTATTGGTACACCGATAAACTCATCTTT.

The chain uses TRDV1 and TRDJ1; 10 bases are a match to TRDD3. Trimming took 3 bases from V and 0 from J; bases not matched to a gene: 16. The CDR3 has 20 residues. The germline CDR1 and CDR2 sequences are TSWWSYY and QGS. CDR3 DNA sequence: TGTGCTCTTGGGGATCTTCCTCCAACTGGGGGATTGACGTACACCGATAAACTCATCTTT. Residues: CALGDLPPTGGLTYTDKLIF.

The genes are TRDV1 and TRDJ1; no clear D. The V end was cut by 5 bases, the J end by 2 bases, with 15 bases between. CDR3 length equals 15 residues. Germline CDR1 TSWWSYY, CDR2 QGS. The DNA for the CDR3 is TGTGCTCTTGGGAGCCCCCTCCGACTGACCGATAAACTCATCTTT. Protein sequence: CALGSPLRLTDKLIF.

This clone showed up just a few times. Its ends do not fully match the called genes, so a read error is possible. The chain employs TRDV1 and TRDJ1; tentatively, D is TRDD2 or TRDD3 (6 bases each). The CDR3 spans 15 residues. CDR1 is TSWWSYY, CDR2 QGS, per germline. The CDR3 spells CALGTSSLFRDKPIF. The CDR3 DNA reads TGTGCTCTTGGGACCTCTTCCTTGTTTAGGGATAAACCCATCTTT.

The chain carries TRDV1 and TRDJ1, with 8 bases identical to TRDD3. This CDR3 contains 18 residues. In germline, CDR1 is TSWWSYY, CDR2 QGS. V was clipped by 2 bases and J by 3 bases; unmatched bases: 14. The DNA of the CDR3 is TGTGCTCTTGGGGAAACTTCCTCCGGGGGATATCGGGCCGATAAACTCATCTTT. Amino acids: CALGETSSGGYRADKLIF.

This chain connects TRDV1 to TRDJ1; D is unclear. Germline V gives CDR1 TSWWSYY, CDR2 QGS. The CDR3 runs 18 residues. V lost 4 bases to trimming and J lost 4 bases, with 25 bases between them. The CDR3 sequence: CALGVYGRSPTDLDKLIF. The CDR3, as DNA: TGTGCTCTTGGGGTCTACGGGCGTTCCCCGACGGACCTCGATAAACTCATCTTT.

This clone has just a few counts. The V call is TRDV1, the J call TRDJ1, with 8 bases that match TRDD3. CDR1 and CDR2 (germline): TSWWSYY, QGS. The CDR3 runs to 22 residues. The V segment lost 3 bases and the J segment 0 bases; nucleotides outside the gene matches: 24. As DNA, the CDR3 is TGTGCTCTTGGGGAGACCCCAGGCTCCTTCCGTACTGGGGGCGTATACACCGATAAACTCATCTTT. Translated: CALGETPGSFRTGGVYTDKLIF.

The chain carries TRDV1 and TRDJ1, with TRDD3 identical over 9 bases. The germline V gene encodes CDR1 TSWWSYY and CDR2 QGS. This CDR3 region has 23 residues. The V segment lost 0 bases and the J segment 0 bases; nucleotides outside the gene matches: 23. The CDR3 sequence is CALGELLTSPGTGGPLYTDKLIF. CDR3 DNA: TGTGCTCTTGGGGAACTTTTGACCTCCCCCGGTACTGGGGGACCGCTTTACACCGATAAACTCATCTTT.

The chain joins TRDV1 to TRDJ1, with D tentatively TRDD2 or TRDD3 (6 bases each). There are 24 residues in the CDR3. V lost 2 bases and J lost 3, with 40 bases in between. CDR1 and CDR2 from the germline V gene are TSWWSYY and QGS. The CDR3 loop is CALGESPAYFPGLGFLFSPDKLIF. The CDR3, as DNA: TGTGCTCTTGGGGAATCCCCTGCTTACTTCCCCGGGCTGGGGTTCCTATTCTCTCCCGATAAACTCATCTTT.

This clone was picked up a small number of times. The chain recombines TRDV1 with TRDJ1, with a tentative D call TRDD3 (8 bases). This CDR3 is 22 amino acids long. Germline CDR1 TSWWSYY, CDR2 QGS. The ends were cut back, 3 bases at V and 0 bases at J, with 32 bases in the middle. CDR3 protein: CALGDHTFLLLGILGYTDKLIF. The CDR3 bases are TGTGCTCTTGGGGACCACACCTTCCTTCTGCTGGGGATACTCGGATACACCGATAAACTCATCTTT.

This clone was picked up a small number of times. The chain carries TRDV1 and TRDJ1, with TRDD3 matching 12 bases. The CDR3 spans 24 residues. Trimming at V came to 2 bases and at J to 0 bases, leaving 25 bases not matched to a gene. Germline V lookup: CDR1 TSWWSYY, CDR2 QGS. The CDR3: CALGEAARPSPVLGDTLYTDKLIF. CDR3 coding DNA: TGTGCTCTTGGGGAAGCCGCCCGGCCTTCTCCTGTACTGGGGGATACCTTGTACACCGATAAACTCATCTTT.

This clone was detected a few times. The chain links TRDV1 to TRDJ1; a weak D match, TRDD2 (6 bases). Trimming cost V 7 bases and J 5 bases, with 35 bases left between them. Germline loops: CDR1 TSWWSYY, CDR2 QGS. The CDR3 length is 20 residues. The DNA for the CDR3 is TGTGCTCTTGTGGCGCACCCTAGGTTAATCCTACGGGTACATGCGGATAAACTCATCTTT. This gives the protein CALVAHPRLILRVHADKLIF.

The chain is built from TRDV2 and TRDJ3, with 7 bases identical to TRDD3. The CDR3 is made up of 22 amino acids. Germline V lookup: CDR1 GEAIGNYY, CDR2 EKD. Germline trimming cut 1 base from V and 5 bases from J; bases unmatched to any gene: 22. DNA for the CDR3: TGTGCCTGTGACACACGTAGGTGGGGGACTCTCGCTGGACCCCGGGACACCCGACAGATGTTTTTC. Translation gives CACDTRRWGTLAGPRDTRQMFF.

The V and J genes are TRDV1 and TRDJ1, with 13 bases aligning to TRDD3. V lost 1 base, J lost 8 bases, and 22 bases stayed unmatched. Germline V gene data show CDR1 as TSWWSYY and CDR2 as QGS. The CDR3 extends over 21 amino acids. This CDR3 is CALGEPLPVLGDTQGRSKLIF. The CDR3 nucleotides are TGTGCTCTTGGGGAACCCCTTCCCGTACTGGGGGATACGCAAGGGAGGTCCAAACTCATCTTT.

This clone has only a few counts. The sample contains more than one DNA sequence encoding this CDR3. The rearrangement uses TRDV1 and TRDJ1; D is unresolved. The V gene's germline CDR1 is TSWWSYY and CDR2 QGS. The V end lost 0 bases, the J end lost 1 base, and 18 bases lay between the germline ends. This CDR3 is built from 18 residues. DNA for the CDR3: TGTGCTCTTGGGGAACTGGGGCCCCCATGGAGGTGCACCGATAAACTCATCTTT. It is translated as CALGELGPPWRCTDKLIF.

This clone was seen only a few times. The chain has TRDV1 and TRDJ1; TRDD3 agrees at 13 bases. Germline V gene data show CDR1 as TSWWSYY and CDR2 as QGS. The CDR3 covers 22 residues. V was pared by 4 bases and J by 0 bases, with 20 bases of the junction left unmatched. The DNA for the CDR3 is TGTGCTCTTGGGGGAACTACGATTACTGGGGGATACGCTCCTCTGTACACCGATAAACTCATCTTT. It is translated as CALGGTTITGGYAPLYTDKLIF.

The V gene is TRDV1, the J gene TRDJ1; D may match TRDD2 or TRDD3 (6 bases each). V was cut by 6 bases and J by 2 bases, with 25 bases left in between. CDR1 is TSWWSYY and CDR2 is QGS in the germline V gene. The CDR3 runs to 18 residues. The CDR3 loop reads CALGPFPPTGPKTDKLIF. The CDR3 DNA reads TGTGCTCTTGGTCCCTTCCCCCCTACTGGGCCCAAAACCGATAAACTCATCTTT.

V is TRDV1 and J is TRDJ1; D may be TRDD3 (6 bases). The CDR3 contains 17 residues. V was pared by 4 bases and J by 8 bases, with 26 bases between. CDR1 is TSWWSYY, CDR2 QGS, per germline. CDR3 sequence reads: CALGGLPPYWEGGKLIF. For the CDR3, the DNA is TGTGCTCTTGGGGGCCTCCCCCCGTACTGGGAGGGAGGGAAACTCATCTTT.

The chain recombines TRDV1 with TRDJ1; 11 bases map to TRDD3. The CDR3 contains 27 residues. Trimming at V came to 2 bases and at J to 4 bases, leaving 39 bases not matched to a gene. Germline V lookup: CDR1 TSWWSYY, CDR2 QGS. The CDR3 region is CALGESPRGPAPGGYKGSGGSGDKLIF. CDR3 DNA: TGTGCTCTTGGGGAAAGCCCCCGAGGTCCCGCGCCTGGGGGATACAAAGGTTCGGGTGGGTCTGGCGATAAACTCATCTTT.

The rearrangement uses TRDV1 and TRDJ1; TRDD3 aligns across 13 bases. V lost 0 bases, J lost 0 bases, and 16 bases stayed unmatched. CDR3 length equals 22 residues. Per germline, CDR1 TSWWSYY and CDR2 QGS. The CDR3 DNA follows: TGTGCTCTTGGGGAACTTGACGTTCCTTACTGGGGGATACGAAGCTACACCGATAAACTCATCTTT. Its protein is CALGELDVPYWGIRSYTDKLIF.

This clone was detected only a few times. The chain couples TRDV1 to TRDJ1; the match to TRDD3 covers 11 bases. The CDR3 consists of 18 residues. Germline V gene lookup returns CDR1 TSWWSYY and CDR2 QGS. The V and J ends lost 4 bases and 4 bases, in that order; junction bases with no gene match: 14. The CDR3 region is CALGAPLRVGDTVDKLIF. CDR3 DNA sequence: TGTGCTCTTGGGGCCCCTCTTCGCGTGGGGGATACGGTCGATAAACTCATCTTT.

This chain links TRDV1 with TRDJ1; TRDD2 matches 8 bases. Trimming took 3 bases from V and 0 from J; bases not matched to a gene: 30. Per germline, CDR1 TSWWSYY and CDR2 QGS. The CDR3 extends over 24 amino acids. CDR3 coding DNA: TGTGCTCTTGGGGACCGACCCCGCTATCTTCCTACCTTCGGTTTGGTGGGTTACACCGATAAACTCATCTTT. It specifies CALGDRPRYLPTFGLVGYTDKLIF.

This clone showed up just a few times. The chain has TRDV1 and TRDJ1; D may be TRDD3 (6 bases). The CDR3 is 15 amino acids. V gave up 3 bases and J gave up 7 bases, with 18 bases separating them. Germline values: CDR1 TSWWSYY, CDR2 QGS. CDR3 in amino acids: CALGEARAGDGKLIF. In DNA form, the CDR3 reads TGTGCTCTTGGGGAGGCTCGTGCTGGGGACGGTAAACTCATCTTT.

This clone was counted only a few times. The chain employs TRDV1 and TRDJ1; the match to TRDD3 covers 9 bases. V was clipped by 1 base and J by 1 base; unmatched bases: 10. The CDR3 has 18 residues. The germline gives CDR1 TSWWSYY, CDR2 QGS. The CDR3 protein is CALGERRCTGGSTDKLIF. For the CDR3, the DNA is TGTGCTCTTGGGGAACGGAGATGTACTGGGGGAAGCACCGATAAACTCATCTTT.

This clone was counted only a few times. V is TRDV1 and J is TRDJ1; 9 bases fit TRDD3. V shed 2 bases, J shed 1 base, and the junction held 17 bases outside the gene matches. The CDR3 is 20 residues long. The germline V gene encodes CDR1 TSWWSYY and CDR2 QGS. The CDR3 nucleotides are TGTGCTCTTGGGGAATGGGACGGTCGGGGATACGCGGGTCGCACCGATAAACTCATCTTT. Translated: CALGEWDGRGYAGRTDKLIF.

This clone has a handful of counts. This chain links TRDV1 with TRDJ1; D gene ambiguous. Germline CDR1 TSWWSYY, CDR2 QGS. V was cut by 2 bases and J by 0 bases, with 10 bases left in between. This CDR3 has 15 amino acids. CDR3 amino acids: CALGETYLDTDKLIF. In DNA form, the CDR3 reads TGTGCTCTTGGGGAAACGTACCTAGACACCGATAAACTCATCTTT.